This T cell receptor beta chain came from a study of blood T cell repertoires in COVID-19. Turning to the study itself: Sites in the United States, Italy and Spain provided acute and convalescent COVID-19 samples. In each case, the material was cDNA or gDNA derived from T cells, B-cell-depleted T cells, or PBMCs.

As handled by the study authors: Amplified reference gene primers provided the basis for estimating nucleated cell counts. Sequencing was performed with immunoSEQ multiplex PCR; in TCRdb, only in-frame clones are kept and a portion is missing. V and J calls and clone size are those listed in that table; D and trimming were worked out from the DNA. Here the sample spans 150,000 to 200,000 clones, 90% being singletons. The receptor comes from a man aged 50-59 years with acute or convalescent COVID-19. The material sequenced was peripheral blood.

CDR3 amino acids: CASSQARTFSSTDTQYF. The CDR3 DNA reads TGTGCCAGCAGCCAAGCCAGGACTTTTTCTAGCACAGATACGCAGTATTTT. The J gene is TRBJ2-3, the V gene TRBV3-1 (or the pseudogene TRBV3-2); a possible D gene is TRBD2 (5 bases). Trimming pared 1 base from V and 0 bases from J, leaving 14 bases between. The V gene's germline CDR1 is LGHDT and CDR2 YNNKEL (reference sequence). The CDR3 spans 17 residues.